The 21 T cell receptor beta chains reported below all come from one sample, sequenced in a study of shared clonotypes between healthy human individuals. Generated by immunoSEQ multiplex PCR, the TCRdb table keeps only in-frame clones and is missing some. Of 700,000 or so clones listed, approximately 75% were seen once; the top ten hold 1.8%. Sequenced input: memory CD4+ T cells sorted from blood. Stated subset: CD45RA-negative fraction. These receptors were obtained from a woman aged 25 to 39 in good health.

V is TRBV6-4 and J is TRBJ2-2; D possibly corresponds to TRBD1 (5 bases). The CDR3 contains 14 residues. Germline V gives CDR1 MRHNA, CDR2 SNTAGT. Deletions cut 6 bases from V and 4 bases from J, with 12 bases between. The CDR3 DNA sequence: TGTGCCAGCAGCAGGGAACTATCCACCGGGGAGCTGTTTTTT. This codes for CASSRELSTGELFF.

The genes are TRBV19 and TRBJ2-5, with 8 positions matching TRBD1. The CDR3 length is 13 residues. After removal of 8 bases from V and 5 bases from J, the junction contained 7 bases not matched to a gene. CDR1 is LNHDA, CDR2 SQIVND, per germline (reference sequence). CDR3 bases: TGTGCCAGTGGTTTCAGGGGGCGGGAGACCCAGTACTTC. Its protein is CASGFRGRETQYF.

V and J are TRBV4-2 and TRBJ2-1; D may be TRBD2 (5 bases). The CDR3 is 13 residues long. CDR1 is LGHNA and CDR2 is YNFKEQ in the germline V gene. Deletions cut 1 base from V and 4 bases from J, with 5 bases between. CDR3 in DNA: TGTGCCAGCAGCCAAGCGGGGTACAATGAGCAGTTCTTC. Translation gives CASSQAGYNEQFF.

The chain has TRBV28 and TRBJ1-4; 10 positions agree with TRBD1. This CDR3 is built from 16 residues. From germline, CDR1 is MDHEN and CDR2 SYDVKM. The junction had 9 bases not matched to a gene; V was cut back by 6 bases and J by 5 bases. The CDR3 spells CASRRGDRGQNEKLFF. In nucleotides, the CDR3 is TGTGCCAGCAGGAGGGGGGACAGGGGCCAGAATGAAAAACTGTTTTTT. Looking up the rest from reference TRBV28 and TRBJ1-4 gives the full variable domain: DVKVTQSSRYLVKRTGEKVFLECVQDMDHENMFWYRQDPGLGLRLIYFSYDVKMKEKGDIPEGYSVSREKKERFSLILESASTNQTSMYLCASRRGDRGQNEKLFFGSGTQLSVL.

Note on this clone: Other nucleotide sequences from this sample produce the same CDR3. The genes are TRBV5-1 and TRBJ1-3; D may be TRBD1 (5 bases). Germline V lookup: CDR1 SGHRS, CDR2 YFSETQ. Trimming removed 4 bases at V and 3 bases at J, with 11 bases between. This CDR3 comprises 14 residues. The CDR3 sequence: CASSPGTDGNTIYF. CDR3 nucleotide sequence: TGCGCCAGCAGCCCCGGGACTGATGGAAACACCATATATTTT.

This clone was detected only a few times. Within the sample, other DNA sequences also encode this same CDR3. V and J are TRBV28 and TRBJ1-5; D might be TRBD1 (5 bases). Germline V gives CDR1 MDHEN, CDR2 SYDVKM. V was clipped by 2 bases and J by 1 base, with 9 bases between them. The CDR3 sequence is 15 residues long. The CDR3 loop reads CASSLAGRSNQPQHF. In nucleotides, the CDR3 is TGTGCCAGCAGTTTAGCAGGGAGGAGCAATCAGCCCCAGCATTTT.

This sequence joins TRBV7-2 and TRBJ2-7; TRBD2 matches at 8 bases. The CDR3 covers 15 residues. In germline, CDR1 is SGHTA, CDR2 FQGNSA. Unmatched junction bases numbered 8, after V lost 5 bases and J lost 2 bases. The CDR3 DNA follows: TGTGCCAGCAGCCCGGGGTCGGGGGGGGCCTACGAGCAGTACTTC. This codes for CASSPGSGGAYEQYF. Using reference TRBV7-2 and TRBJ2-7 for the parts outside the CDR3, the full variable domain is GAGVSQSPSNKVTEKGKDVELRCDPISGHTALYWYRQSLGQGLEFLIYFQGNSAPDKSGLPSDRFSAERTGGSVSTLTIQRTQQEDSAVYLCASSPGSGGAYEQYFGPGTRLTVT.

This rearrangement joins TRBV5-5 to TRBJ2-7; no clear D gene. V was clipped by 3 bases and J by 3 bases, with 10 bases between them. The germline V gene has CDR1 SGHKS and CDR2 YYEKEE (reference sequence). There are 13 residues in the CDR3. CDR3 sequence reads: CASSSWGIYEQYF. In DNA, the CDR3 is TGTGCCAGCAGCTCCTGGGGAATCTACGAGCAGTACTTC.

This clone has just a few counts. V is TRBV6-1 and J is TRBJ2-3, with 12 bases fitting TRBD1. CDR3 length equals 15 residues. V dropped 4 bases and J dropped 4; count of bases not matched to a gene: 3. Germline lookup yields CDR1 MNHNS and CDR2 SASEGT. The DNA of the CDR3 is TGTGCCAGCAGTGGGGGGACAGGGGGCGCAGATACGCAGTATTTT. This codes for CASSGGTGGADTQYF.

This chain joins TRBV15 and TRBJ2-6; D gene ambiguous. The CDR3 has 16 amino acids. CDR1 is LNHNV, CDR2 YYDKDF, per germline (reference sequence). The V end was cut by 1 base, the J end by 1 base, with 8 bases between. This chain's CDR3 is CATSRVVGSGANVLTF. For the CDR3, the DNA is TGTGCCACCAGCAGAGTTGTAGGTTCTGGGGCCAACGTCCTGACTTTC.

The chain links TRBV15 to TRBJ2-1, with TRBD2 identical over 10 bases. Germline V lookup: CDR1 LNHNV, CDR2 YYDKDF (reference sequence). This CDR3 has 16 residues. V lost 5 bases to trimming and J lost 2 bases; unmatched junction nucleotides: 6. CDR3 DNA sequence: TGTGCCACCAGCGGGGGTACTAGCGGGACCTACAATGAGCAGTTCTTC. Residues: CATSGGTSGTYNEQFF.

The CDR3, as DNA: TGTGCCAGCTCACCGCCCGGGACAGAAGACACCGGGGAGCTGTTTTTT. Its translation: CASSPPGTEDTGELFF. The chain couples TRBV2 to TRBJ2-2, with TRBD1 identical over 7 bases. The CDR3 consists of 16 residues. The ends lost 8 bases at V and 3 bases at J; junction bases unmatched: 12. Germline-derived CDR1 and CDR2 are SNHLY and FYNNEI.

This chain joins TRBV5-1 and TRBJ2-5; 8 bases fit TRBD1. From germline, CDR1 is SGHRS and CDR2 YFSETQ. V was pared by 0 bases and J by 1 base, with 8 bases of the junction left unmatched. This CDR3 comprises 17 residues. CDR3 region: CASSLVRTGPIQETQYF. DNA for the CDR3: TGCGCCAGCAGCTTGGTACGGACAGGGCCCATCCAAGAGACCCAGTACTTC.

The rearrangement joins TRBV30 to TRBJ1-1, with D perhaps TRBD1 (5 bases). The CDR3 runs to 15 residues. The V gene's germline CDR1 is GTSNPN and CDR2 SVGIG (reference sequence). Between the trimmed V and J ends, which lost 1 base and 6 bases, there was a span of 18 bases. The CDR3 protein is CAWSADAGPQSEAFF. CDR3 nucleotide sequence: TGTGCCTGGAGTGCGGACGCAGGGCCTCAATCTGAAGCTTTCTTT.

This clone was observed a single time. This chain's CDR3 is CASSFNYRGGLPGELFF. The CDR3 DNA follows: TGCGCCAGCAGCTTCAACTACAGGGGTGGACTGCCCGGGGAGCTGTTTTTT. The rearrangement uses TRBV5-1 and TRBJ2-2; 7 positions agree with TRBD1. V gave up 2 bases and J gave up 6 bases; unmatched junction bases: 13. Looked up from germline, CDR1 is SGHRS and CDR2 is YFSETQ. This CDR3 has 17 amino acids. Full variable domain (outside the CDR3, taken from reference TRBV5-1 and TRBJ2-2): KAGVTQTPRYLIKTRGQQVTLSCSPISGHRSVSWYQQTPGQGLQFLFEYFSETQRNKGNFPGRFSGRQFSNSRSEMNVSTLELGDSALYLCASSFNYRGGLPGELFFGEGSRLTVL.

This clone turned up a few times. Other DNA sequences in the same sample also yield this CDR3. DNA for the CDR3: TGTGCCAGCTCACCTTCTGGCAGCTCTGGAAACACCATATATTTT. This encodes CASSPSGSSGNTIYF. The chain links TRBV18 to TRBJ1-3; D not resolved. Germline V lookup: CDR1 KGHSH, CDR2 LQKENI. The CDR3 contains 15 residues. Trimming removed 3 bases from V and 0 bases from J, with 9 bases in between. Full variable domain (remainder filled in from reference TRBV18 and TRBJ1-3): NAGVMQNPRHLVRRRGQEARLRCSPMKGHSHVYWYRQLPEEGLKFMVYLQKENIIDESGMPKERFSAEFPKEGPSILRIQQVVRGDSAAYFCASSPSGSSGNTIYFGEGSWLTVV.

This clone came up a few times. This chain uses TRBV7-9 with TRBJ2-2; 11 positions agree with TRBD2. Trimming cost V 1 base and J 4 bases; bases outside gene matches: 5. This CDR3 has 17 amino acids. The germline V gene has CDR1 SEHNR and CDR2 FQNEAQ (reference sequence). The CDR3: CASSLGLAGGLTGELFF. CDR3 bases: TGTGCCAGCAGCTTAGGGCTAGCGGGAGGCCTCACCGGGGAGCTGTTTTTT.

The CDR3: CASSRGQNTEAFF. Written as DNA, the CDR3 is TGTGCCAGCAGCCGGGGTCAGAACACTGAAGCTTTCTTT. The rearrangement links TRBV7-3 to TRBJ1-1, with unresolved D. In germline, CDR1 is SGHTA, CDR2 FQGTGA. CDR3 size: 13 residues. V was clipped by 5 bases and J by 1 base, with 8 bases between them.

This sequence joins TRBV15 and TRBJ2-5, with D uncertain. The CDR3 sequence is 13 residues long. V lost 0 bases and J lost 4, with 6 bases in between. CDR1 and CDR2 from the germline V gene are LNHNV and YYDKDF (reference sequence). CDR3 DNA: TGTGCCACCAGCAGAGACCCGGGAGAGACCCAGTACTTC. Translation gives CATSRDPGETQYF.

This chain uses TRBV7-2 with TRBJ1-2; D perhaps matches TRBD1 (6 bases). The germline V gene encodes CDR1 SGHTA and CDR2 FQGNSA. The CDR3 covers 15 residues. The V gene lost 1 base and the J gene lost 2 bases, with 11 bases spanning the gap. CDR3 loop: CASSLGLDRNYGYTF. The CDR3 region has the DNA TGTGCCAGCAGCTTAGGATTGGACAGAAACTATGGCTACACCTTC. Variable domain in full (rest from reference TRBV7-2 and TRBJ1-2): GAGVSQSPSNKVTEKGKDVELRCDPISGHTALYWYRQSLGQGLEFLIYFQGNSAPDKSGLPSDRFSAERTGGSVSTLTIQRTQQEDSAVYLCASSLGLDRNYGYTFGSGTRLTVV.

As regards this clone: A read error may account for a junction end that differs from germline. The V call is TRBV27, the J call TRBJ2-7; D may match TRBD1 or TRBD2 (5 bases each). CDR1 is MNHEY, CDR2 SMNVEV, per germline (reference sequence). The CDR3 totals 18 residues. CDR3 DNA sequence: TGTGCCAGCACTTTACGGGACCCACAACTACTACCTGGGGTAAATCAGTACTTC. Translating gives CASTLRDPQLLPGVNQYF.